Listed below are T cell receptor beta chains from one sample, sequenced in a study of blood T cell repertoires in COVID-19. TCRdb's copy holds only in-frame clones and misses some; the assay was immunoSEQ multiplex PCR. The sample lists more than 400,000 clones, approximately 85% occurring once. Sequences were obtained from peripheral blood. The receptor source for this set is a human donor in a cohort sampled during active COVID-19. The CDR3 runs from the conserved cysteine through the conserved F or W. Fields, in order: clone size, D gene, V gene, J gene, CDR3 protein, CDR3 DNA. A D gene is named only where the DNA matches it firmly. Not all rows give a size; the values are once, few, many and, for expanded clones, a class.

>NA|TRBD1|TRBV27|TRBJ2-5
CASRTGGQGRETQYF
TGTGCCAGCAGAACCGGAGGACAGGGTAGAGAGACCCAGTACTTC
>NA|TRBD2|TRBV5-1|TRBJ2-1
CASLAGGSYNEQFF
TGCGCCAGCCTAGCGGGAGGTTCCTACAATGAGCAGTTCTTC
>NA|NA|TRBV7-3|TRBJ2-2
CASSYGGDGVTGELFF
TGTGCCAGCAGTTACGGAGGAGACGGGGTCACCGGGGAGCTGTTTTTT
>NA|TRBD1|TRBV3-1/TRBV3-2|TRBJ2-1
CASSRDRAFNPFF
TGTGCCAGCAGCCGGGACAGGGCGTTTAACCCGTTCTTC
>NA|NA|TRBV19|TRBJ1-2
CASSPWDIANYGYTF
TGTGCCAGTAGTCCGTGGGACATAGCTAACTATGGCTACACCTTC
>NA|NA|TRBV9|TRBJ1-4
CASSVNSLGNEKLFF
TGTGCCAGCAGCGTTAATAGCCTTGGGAATGAAAAACTGTTTTTT
>NA|TRBD1|TRBV6-5|TRBJ1-4
CAGSGQGNEKLFF
TGTGCCGGCTCGGGACAGGGTAATGAAAAACTGTTTTTT
>NA|TRBD1|TRBV7-3|TRBJ2-6
CASSSTGEGANVLTF
TGTGCCAGCAGCTCCACAGGGGAGGGGGCCAACGTCCTGACTTTC
>NA|NA|TRBV6-5|TRBJ1-4
CASSYSSGNEKLFF
TGTGCCAGCAGTTACTCATCAGGGAATGAAAAACTGTTTTTT
>NA|TRBD2|TRBV6-2/TRBV6-3|TRBJ2-1
CASSYGLAGGTYNEQFF
TGTGCCAGCAGTTACGGACTAGCGGGAGGGACCTACAATGAGCAGTTCTTC
>NA|NA|TRBV3-1/TRBV3-2|TRBJ2-7
CASSLQAPVHEQYF
TGTGCCAGCAGCCTTCAAGCTCCCGTTCACGAGCAGTACTTC
>NA|NA|TRBV6-5|TRBJ2-6
CASSYGTSGANVLTF
TGTGCCAGCAGTTACGGGACATCTGGGGCCAACGTCCTGACTTTC
>many|NA|TRBV10-3|TRBJ1-3
CAISEGTFSGNTIYF
TGTGCCATCAGTGAGGGGACTTTCTCTGGAAACACCATATATTTT
>NA|NA|TRBV11-2|TRBJ2-7
CASSPSSDRRSYEQYF
TGTGCCAGCAGCCCCTCGTCAGACAGGCGTTCCTACGAGCAGTACTTC
>NA|TRBD1|TRBV2|TRBJ1-3
CANTGTGTGNTIYF
TGTGCCAACACCGGGACAGGGACTGGAAACACCATATATTTT
>NA|NA|TRBV10-3|TRBJ1-5
CAISAGEAGGDYSNQPQHF
TGTGCCATCAGTGCGGGAGAGGCAGGAGGCGACTATAGCAATCAGCCCCAGCATTTT
>NA|TRBD1|TRBV30|TRBJ1-5
CAWSGFGTGIRQPQHF
TGTGCCTGGAGTGGGTTCGGGACAGGGATACGTCAGCCCCAGCATTTT
>NA|NA|TRBV19|TRBJ2-1
CASSPPPNYNEQFF
TGTGCCAGTAGTCCCCCCCCCAATTACAATGAGCAGTTCTTC
>NA|NA|TRBV20-1|TRBJ2-7
CSASLRGLSYEQYF
TGCAGTGCTAGTTTACGGGGACTGTCCTACGAGCAGTACTTC
>NA|TRBD1|TRBV6-5|TRBJ1-1
CASSYLTGSRDTEAFF
TGTGCCAGCAGTTACTTGACAGGGTCCCGGGACACTGAAGCTTTCTTT
>NA|NA|TRBV5-1|TRBJ2-7
CASSLSQGPYEQYF
TGCGCCAGCAGCTTATCTCAGGGGCCCTACGAGCAGTACTTC
>few|TRBD1|TRBV5-4|TRBJ1-1
CASRLTGTGSEAFF
TGTGCCAGCCGACTCACCGGGACAGGGAGTGAAGCTTTCTTT
>once|TRBD1|TRBV5-1|TRBJ2-3
CASSRDRLTDTQYF
TGCGCCAGCAGCCGGGACAGGTTGACAGATACGCAGTATTTT
>NA|TRBD2|TRBV6-5|TRBJ2-7
CASPGLAGAHEQYF
TGTGCCAGCCCGGGACTAGCGGGAGCGCACGAGCAGTACTTC
>NA|TRBD1|TRBV20-1|TRBJ1-2
CSASRTGGDGYTF
TGCAGTGCTAGTAGGACAGGGGGCGATGGCTACACCTTC
>NA|TRBD2|TRBV20-1|TRBJ2-7
CSASGLRGGDHEQYF
TGCAGTGCTAGTGGTTTACGGGGGGGCGACCACGAGCAGTACTTC
>NA|NA|TRBV7-9|TRBJ1-2
CASSLGVGTSNYGYTF
TGTGCCAGCAGCTTAGGTGTAGGGACAAGTAACTATGGCTACACCTTC
>NA|TRBD1|TRBV9|TRBJ1-5
CASSLSGQGARQPQHF
TGTGCCAGCAGCCTTAGCGGACAGGGGGCACGGCAGCCCCAGCATTTT
>NA|TRBD2|TRBV10-3|TRBJ2-5
CAISELAGEHETQYF
TGTGCCATCAGTGAACTAGCGGGTGAGCATGAGACCCAGTACTTC
>once|TRBD2|TRBV19|TRBJ2-5
CASSKGSGNQETQYF
TGTGCCAGTAGTAAGGGGAGCGGGAACCAAGAGACCCAGTACTTC
>NA|NA|TRBV12-5|TRBJ2-1
CASGLQVDSYNEQFF
TGTGCTAGTGGTTTGCAGGTAGACTCCTACAATGAGCAGTTCTTC
>NA|TRBD1|TRBV19|TRBJ2-2
CASSGRTGGIGELFF
TGTGCCAGTAGTGGGAGGACAGGGGGCATCGGGGAGCTGTTTTTT
>NA|NA|TRBV28|TRBJ1-2
CASSRPPLSYGYTF
TGTGCCAGCAGTCGCCCGCCCCTGAGCTATGGCTACACCTTC
>once|NA|TRBV11-2|TRBJ2-7
CASSLGGRVFDEQYF
TGTGCCAGCAGCTTAGGTGGCAGGGTCTTCGACGAGCAGTACTTC
>NA|NA|TRBV5-1|TRBJ1-2
CASSLGRGPANYGYTF
TGCGCCAGCAGCTTGGGCAGGGGACCGGCTAACTATGGCTACACCTTC
>NA|NA|TRBV10-3|TRBJ1-1
CAISELQGNTEAFF
TGTGCCATCAGTGAGCTACAGGGGAACACTGAAGCTTTCTTT
>few|TRBD2|TRBV6-4|TRBJ2-2
CASSSERERSGELFF
TGTGCCAGCAGTTCGGAGCGGGAGAGGTCGGGGGAGCTGTTTTTT
>NA|NA|TRBV3-1/TRBV3-2|TRBJ2-7
CASSQASVYEQYF
TGTGCCAGCAGCCAAGCTTCAGTATACGAGCAGTACTTC
>NA|NA|TRBV14|TRBJ2-6
CASSQESTGIRPSGANVLTF
TGTGCCAGCAGCCAGGAGTCCACAGGGATTCGCCCCTCTGGGGCCAACGTCCTGACTTTC